The 32 T cell receptor beta chains presented below share a single source sample, sequenced in a study of blood T cell repertoires in COVID-19. Sequencing was performed with immunoSEQ multiplex PCR; in TCRdb, only in-frame clones are kept and a portion is missing. The table includes about 53,000 clones, approximately 80% detected once. The sample consisted of peripheral blood. The receptors derive from a man aged 65-85 years with active or convalescent COVID-19.

The chain recombines TRBV7-9 with TRBJ1-1, with 10 positions matching TRBD1. CDR1 SEHNR and CDR2 FQNEAQ come from the germline V gene (reference sequence). J gave up 2 bases and V 5 bases, and 2 bases lay outside the gene matches. The CDR3 has 14 residues. The CDR3 nucleotides read TGTGCCAGCAGCCGGACAGGGGGTAACACTGAAGCTTTCTTT. Translation: CASSRTGGNTEAFF.

This clone occurred a few times. This chain links TRBV24-1 with TRBJ2-2, with TRBD1 identical over 7 bases. Germline loops: CDR1 KGHDR, CDR2 SFDVKD. V was pared by 3 bases and J by 1 base, with 4 bases of the junction left unmatched. CDR3 length: 16 residues. The CDR3, as DNA: TGTGCCACCAGTGATCACCGGACAGGGAACACCGGGGAGCTGTTTTTT. It encodes CATSDHRTGNTGELFF.

The chain recombines TRBV4-1 with TRBJ2-1, with 12 bases that match TRBD2. The CDR3 is 18 amino acids. The V and J ends lost 0 bases and 8 bases, in that order; junction bases with no gene match: 11. Germline lookup yields CDR1 MGHRA and CDR2 YSYEKL. In DNA form, the CDR3 reads TGCGCCAGCAGCCAAGATTATAAAGGACTAGCGGGAAAGGATGAGCAGTTCTTC. This encodes CASSQDYKGLAGKDEQFF.

The table lists this clone with a count of one. The chain carries TRBV6-5 and TRBJ1-1, with 7 bases lining up with TRBD1. The CDR3 is made up of 13 amino acids. V lost 3 bases and J lost 5; bases outside the gene matches: 3. CDR1 is MNHEY, CDR2 SVGAGI, per germline. The CDR3 loop reads CASSYYRGTEAFF. In nucleotides, the CDR3 is TGTGCCAGCAGTTATTACAGGGGTACTGAAGCTTTCTTT.

The chain uses TRBV19 and TRBJ1-5; possibly TRBD1 for D (5 bases). Germline values: CDR1 LNHDA, CDR2 SQIVND (reference sequence). This CDR3 has 12 amino acids. V lost 5 bases and J 4 bases, leaving 6 bases between the germline ends. The CDR3 is CASSQGNQPQHF. In nucleotides, the CDR3 is TGTGCCAGTAGTCAGGGAAATCAGCCCCAGCATTTT.

This chain links TRBV19 with TRBJ2-7; a possible D gene is TRBD2 (5 bases). V gave up 3 bases and J gave up 0 bases, with 9 bases separating them. CDR3 length: 14 residues. Germline V CDR1 and CDR2: LNHDA, SQIVND (reference sequence). CDR3 protein: CASSMGADSYEQYF. The DNA of the CDR3 is TGTGCCAGTAGTATGGGAGCGGACTCCTACGAGCAGTACTTC.

The chain couples TRBV30 to TRBJ1-6, with no clear D. CDR3 length: 13 residues. Germline V CDR1 and CDR2: GTSNPN, SVGIG (reference sequence). V dropped 2 bases and J dropped 7 bases, with 9 bases sitting between them. This chain's CDR3 is CAWSSGLNSPLHF. In DNA, the CDR3 is TGTGCCTGGAGTAGCGGATTGAATTCACCCCTCCACTTT. Full variable domain (rest looked up from reference TRBV30 and TRBJ1-6): SQTIHQWPATLVQPVGSPLSLECTVEGTSNPNLYWYRQAAGRGLQLLFYSVGIGQISSEVPQNLSASRPQDRQFILSSKKLLLSDSGFYLCAWSSGLNSPLHFGNGTRLTVT.

The chain combines TRBV9 with TRBJ1-3, with D possibly being TRBD1 (5 bases). Germline lookup yields CDR1 SGDLS and CDR2 YYNGEE. V was trimmed by 3 bases and J by 4 bases, leaving 8 bases between them. The CDR3 length is 13 residues. The CDR3 spells CASSGNRGNTIYF. DNA for the CDR3: TGTGCCAGCAGCGGAAACAGGGGAAACACCATATATTTT. The complete variable domain, with remaining parts taken from reference TRBV9 and TRBJ1-3, reads DSGVTQTPKHLITATGQRVTLRCSPRSGDLSVYWYQQSLDQGLQFLIQYYNGEERAKGNILERFSAQQFPDLHSELNLSSLELGDSALYFCASSGNRGNTIYFGEGSWLTVV.

The chain joins TRBV6-5 to TRBJ1-1; 9 bases match TRBD1. This CDR3 has 15 residues. Trimming cost V 5 bases and J 3 bases; bases outside gene matches: 7. Germline CDR1 MNHEY, CDR2 SVGAGI. The CDR3 nucleotides are TGTGCCAGCAGTCCCATGGACAGGGGACACACTGAAGCTTTCTTT. Its protein product is CASSPMDRGHTEAFF.

This rearrangement joins TRBV6-6 to TRBJ2-5; TRBD1 matches at 12 bases. The CDR3 is 16 residues long. Per the germline V gene, CDR1 is MNHNY and CDR2 is SVGAGI (reference sequence). V lost 6 bases to trimming and J lost 5 bases; unmatched junction nucleotides: 10. CDR3 amino acids: CASSLGQGAAMETQYF. The CDR3 coding sequence is TGTGCCAGCAGCTTGGGACAGGGGGCGGCGATGGAGACCCAGTACTTC.

This chain connects TRBV4-2 to TRBJ2-5; unclear D gene. CDR1 is LGHNA and CDR2 is YNFKEQ in the germline V gene. V gave up 0 bases and J gave up 2 bases, with 10 bases separating them. The CDR3 sequence is 15 residues long. This chain's CDR3 is CASSQDLTGQETQYF. For the CDR3, the DNA is TGTGCCAGCAGCCAAGATCTCACGGGTCAAGAGACCCAGTACTTC.

The chain is built from TRBV28 and TRBJ2-7; D is possibly TRBD1 (5 bases). Germline CDR1 is MDHEN and CDR2 is SYDVKM. The V end was cut by 3 bases, the J end by 5 bases, with 11 bases between. The CDR3 totals 13 residues. The CDR3 nucleotides are TGTGCCAGCAGTTTGCAGGGTCCCCACGAGCAGTACTTC. Its protein product is CASSLQGPHEQYF.

The V and J genes are TRBV5-1 and TRBJ2-3, with D possibly TRBD2 on 6 matching bases. The CDR3 length is 14 residues. V lost 4 bases to trimming and J lost 2 bases, with 11 bases between them. Germline CDR1 SGHRS, CDR2 YFSETQ. DNA of the CDR3: TGCGCCAGCAGCCCGGGACTCTCCACAGATACGCAGTATTTT. Its protein is CASSPGLSTDTQYF.

CDR3 loop: CAIARDRGFTEAFF. The CDR3 DNA reads as TGTGCCATCGCACGCGACAGGGGTTTCACTGAAGCTTTCTTT. V gene TRBV10-3 combines with J gene TRBJ1-1; 8 bases map to TRBD1. J gave up 4 bases and V 8 bases, and 9 bases lay outside the gene matches. The CDR3 consists of 14 residues. Germline V gene data show CDR1 as ENHRY and CDR2 as SYGVKD.

V is TRBV27 and J is TRBJ1-1; a weak D match, TRBD1 (5 bases). The V gene lost 0 bases and the J gene lost 1 base, with 6 bases spanning the gap. The CDR3 is 14 residues long. CDR1 is MNHEY, CDR2 SMNVEV, per germline (reference sequence). As DNA, the CDR3 is TGTGCCAGCAGTTTATCTCAGGGGAACACTGAAGCTTTCTTT. Translation gives CASSLSQGNTEAFF.

V gene TRBV11-2 combines with J gene TRBJ1-2; no clear D gene. Trimming cost V 7 bases and J 4 bases, with 7 bases left between them. Germline V gene lookup returns CDR1 SGHAT and CDR2 FQNNGV. CDR3 length: 11 amino acids. The CDR3 nucleotides read TGTGCCAGCACCGAGCTCTATGGCTACACCTTC. The encoded protein is CASTELYGYTF. Based on the CDR3 plus reference TRBV11-2 and TRBJ1-2, the full variable domain is EAGVAQSPRYKIIEKRQSVAFWCNPISGHATLYWYQQILGQGPKLLIQFQNNGVVDDSQLPKDRFSAERLKGVDSTLKIQPAKLEDSAVYLCASTELYGYTFGSGTRLTVV.

The chain links TRBV19 to TRBJ1-2; the D gene is possibly TRBD1 (5 bases). V was clipped by 8 bases and J by 5 bases, with 21 bases between them. In germline, CDR1 is LNHDA, CDR2 SQIVND (reference sequence). The CDR3 runs to 15 residues. CDR3 sequence reads: CASQQGRATIYGYTF. The CDR3 DNA sequence: TGTGCCAGTCAGCAGGGCAGGGCGACAATTTATGGCTACACCTTC.

The V call is TRBV24-1, the J call TRBJ2-5; perhaps TRBD2 as D (6 bases). V gave up 4 bases and J gave up 5 bases, with 19 bases separating them. The CDR3 runs to 16 residues. Germline V gene sequence: CDR1 KGHDR, CDR2 SFDVKD. The CDR3 DNA reads TGTGCCACCAGTGACCCGCACGGGACGGGAGACGAGACCCAGTACTTC. The encoded protein is CATSDPHGTGDETQYF.

This clone was seen just once. V is TRBV18 and J is TRBJ2-5; D possibly corresponds to TRBD1 (5 bases). Trimming left V 3 bases short and J 5 bases short, with 16 bases between. The CDR3 consists of 15 residues. Per germline, CDR1 KGHSH and CDR2 LQKENI. The CDR3 loop reads CASSPRIGRQETQYF. CDR3 nucleotides: TGTGCCAGCTCACCCCGGATAGGGCGACAGGAGACCCAGTACTTC.

This clone was picked up a small number of times. J is TRBJ1-6 and V is TRBV28; TRBD1 aligns across 7 bases. After removal of 5 bases from V and 3 bases from J, the junction contained 1 base not matched to a gene. The CDR3 spans 14 residues. From germline, CDR1 is MDHEN and CDR2 SYDVKM. The chain's CDR3 is CASSAGGYNSPLHF. In DNA form, the CDR3 reads TGTGCCAGCAGTGCAGGGGGCTATAATTCACCCCTCCACTTT.

This rearrangement joins TRBV27 to TRBJ2-7, with 10 bases fitting TRBD2. There are 15 residues in the CDR3. Germline V gene data show CDR1 as MNHEY and CDR2 as SMNVEV (reference sequence). V was clipped by 2 bases and J by 6 bases; unmatched bases: 7. The CDR3 loop reads CASSLRASGSGEQYF. The CDR3 coding sequence is TGTGCCAGCAGTTTAAGGGCTAGCGGGAGTGGCGAGCAGTACTTC.

This rearrangement joins TRBV25-1 to TRBJ1-2, with TRBD1 identical over 7 bases. The V gene end was trimmed by 3 bases and the J gene end by 8 bases; junction bases not matched to a gene: 9. Germline CDR1 and CDR2: MGHDK and SYGVNS. The CDR3 length is 14 residues. DNA for the CDR3: TGTGCCAGCAGTGATGTTAGGGGGCGCGAAGGCTACACCTTC. Amino acid sequence: CASSDVRGREGYTF.

The rearrangement links TRBV5-4 to TRBJ2-1; D is perhaps TRBD1 (6 bases). V lost 0 bases to trimming and J lost 4 bases, with 23 bases between them. The CDR3 is 19 amino acids. CDR1 and CDR2 from the germline V gene are SGHNT and YYREEE (reference sequence). CDR3 nucleotides: TGTGCCAGCAGCTTGGACACAGGGCTCACCGGATTATGGTACAATGAGCAGTTCTTC. Its protein is CASSLDTGLTGLWYNEQFF.

The chain couples TRBV5-1 to TRBJ1-2; D might be TRBD1 (5 bases). The CDR3 runs to 14 residues. V lost 5 bases and J lost 7, with 18 bases in between. Germline values: CDR1 SGHRS, CDR2 YFSETQ. As DNA, the CDR3 is TGCGCCAGCAGTTCCTCGCGGGGCTCGGGTGGCTACACCTTC. Translated, it gives CASSSSRGSGGYTF. The full variable domain, its missing parts supplied by reference TRBV5-1 and TRBJ1-2, is KAGVTQTPRYLIKTRGQQVTLSCSPISGHRSVSWYQQTPGQGLQFLFEYFSETQRNKGNFPGRFSGRQFSNSRSEMNVSTLELGDSALYLCASSSSRGSGGYTFGSGTRLTVV.

The chain has TRBV30 and TRBJ2-5, with 9 positions matching TRBD2. CDR3 length: 16 residues. From germline, CDR1 is GTSNPN and CDR2 SVGIG (reference sequence). After removal of 2 bases from V and 1 base from J, the junction contained 8 bases not matched to a gene. The CDR3 is CAWSPSAGGFQETQYF. Here the CDR3 DNA reads TGTGCCTGGAGTCCATCGGCGGGAGGGTTCCAAGAGACCCAGTACTTC. Full variable domain (remainder filled in from reference TRBV30 and TRBJ2-5): SQTIHQWPATLVQPVGSPLSLECTVEGTSNPNLYWYRQAAGRGLQLLFYSVGIGQISSEVPQNLSASRPQDRQFILSSKKLLLSDSGFYLCAWSPSAGGFQETQYFGPGTRLLVL.

This sequence joins TRBV29-1 and TRBJ1-4; no reliable D call. Trimming removed 7 bases from V and 8 bases from J, with 8 bases in between. CDR3 length equals 10 residues. Per the germline V gene, CDR1 is SQVTM and CDR2 is ANQGSEA. This CDR3 is CSAGAEKLFF. The CDR3 DNA sequence: TGCAGCGCCGGAGCCGAAAAACTGTTTTTT.

The genes are TRBV12-3 or TRBV12-4 and TRBJ1-1, with D uncertain. The CDR3 covers 12 residues. Trimming removed 8 bases from V and 1 base from J, with 8 bases in between. The CDR3 sequence: CASRSGNTEAFF. CDR3 bases: TGTGCCAGCCGATCGGGGAACACTGAAGCTTTCTTT.

This chain connects TRBV24-1 to TRBJ1-4; 7 bases match TRBD1. This CDR3 comprises 15 residues. Germline CDR1 is KGHDR and CDR2 is SFDVKD. Trimming cost V 3 bases and J 8 bases; bases outside gene matches: 8. In DNA form, the CDR3 reads TGTGCCACCAGTGATCCTAGGGGGCGCGAAGAAAAACTGTTTTTT. Amino acids: CATSDPRGREEKLFF.

V and J are TRBV12-3 or TRBV12-4 and TRBJ1-2, with TRBD1 matching 7 bases. The J segment lost 8 bases and the V segment lost 4 bases, leaving 7 bases of the junction unmatched. This CDR3 contains 13 residues. The CDR3 spells CASSSGQPPGYTF. CDR3 nucleotides: TGTGCCAGCAGTTCGGGACAGCCACCCGGCTACACCTTC.

A single count supports this clone. The V gene is TRBV7-8, the J gene TRBJ2-3; 9 bases agree with TRBD2. CDR1 SGHVS and CDR2 FQNEAQ come from the germline V gene. The CDR3 covers 15 residues. The ends lost 5 bases at V and 0 bases at J; junction bases unmatched: 3. The CDR3 region has the DNA TGTGCCAGCAGCCGTAGCGGGAGAAGCACAGATACGCAGTATTTT. Translated: CASSRSGRSTDTQYF. The full variable domain, its missing parts supplied by reference TRBV7-8 and TRBJ2-3, is GAGVSQSPRYKVAKRGQDVALRCDPISGHVSLFWYQQALGQGPEFLTYFQNEAQLDKSGLPSDRFFAERPEGSVSTLKIQRTQQEDSAVYLCASSRSGRSTDTQYFGPGTRLTVL.

The chain is built from TRBV20-1 and TRBJ1-1; possibly TRBD1 for D (5 bases). V was trimmed by 3 bases and J by 3 bases, leaving 8 bases between them. Germline CDR1 and CDR2: DFQATT and SNEGSKA (reference sequence). This CDR3 has 12 amino acids. CDR3 coding DNA: TGCAGTGCTAGTGTCAGGGACACTGAAGCTTTCTTT. Translation gives CSASVRDTEAFF.

This clone was counted a single time. J is TRBJ2-1 and V is TRBV6-1; D gene ambiguous. This CDR3 spans 13 amino acids. V was pared by 1 base and J by 5 bases, with 6 bases between. Germline CDR1 MNHNS, CDR2 SASEGT. The CDR3 coding sequence is TGTGCCAGCAGTGAAGGTCAGAACAATGAGCAGTTCTTC. It is translated as CASSEGQNNEQFF.